This TCR beta chain was found in a study of cytomegalovirus exposure and HLA in healthy donors. Overall study findings and caveats: Rare sequences made up most TCRs, while some public TCRs were found in many donors.

As for this clone: Its target is unknown.

Some clones are missing from TCRdb's copy, which holds only in-frame ones; the method was immunoSEQ multiplex PCR. Of about 89,000 clones in the sample, almost 85% were seen once. This CDR3 contains 16 residues. CDR1 is SGHTA and CDR2 is FQGNSA in the germline V gene. The junction had 8 bases not matched to a gene; V was cut back by 1 base and J by 5 bases. The sequencing input was PBMCs. This chain joins TRBV7-2 and TRBJ2-5; TRBD1 matches at 9 bases. The sequence came from a woman aged 18-29 years in good health and CMV-seropositive. The CDR3 region is CASSLVGQGFLETQYF. The DNA for the CDR3 is TGTGCCAGCAGCTTAGTGGGACAGGGTTTCTTGGAGACCCAGTACTTC.